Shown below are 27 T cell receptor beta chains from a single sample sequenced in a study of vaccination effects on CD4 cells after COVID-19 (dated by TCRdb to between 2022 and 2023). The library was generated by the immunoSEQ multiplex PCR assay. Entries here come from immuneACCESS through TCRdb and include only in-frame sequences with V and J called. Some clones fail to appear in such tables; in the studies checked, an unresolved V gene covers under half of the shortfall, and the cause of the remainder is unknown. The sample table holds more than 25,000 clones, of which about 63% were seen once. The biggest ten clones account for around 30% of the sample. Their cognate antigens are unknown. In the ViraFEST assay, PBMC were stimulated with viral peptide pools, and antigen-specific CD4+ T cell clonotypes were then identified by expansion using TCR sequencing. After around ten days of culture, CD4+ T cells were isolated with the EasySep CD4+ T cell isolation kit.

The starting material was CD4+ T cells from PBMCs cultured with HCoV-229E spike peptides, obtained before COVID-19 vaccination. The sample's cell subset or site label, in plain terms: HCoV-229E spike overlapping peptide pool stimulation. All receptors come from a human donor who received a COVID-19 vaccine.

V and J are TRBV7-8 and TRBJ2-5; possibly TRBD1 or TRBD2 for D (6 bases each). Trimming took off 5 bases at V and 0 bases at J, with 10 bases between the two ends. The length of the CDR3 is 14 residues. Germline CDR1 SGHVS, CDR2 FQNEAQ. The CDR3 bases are TGTGCCAGCAGCCGGGGGCGGTACCAAGAGACCCAGTACTTC. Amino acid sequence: CASSRGRYQETQYF.

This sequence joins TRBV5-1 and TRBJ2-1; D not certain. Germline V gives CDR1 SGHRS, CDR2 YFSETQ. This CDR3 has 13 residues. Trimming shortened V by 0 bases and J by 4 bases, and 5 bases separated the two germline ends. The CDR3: CASSLVGYNEQFF. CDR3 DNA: TGCGCCAGCAGCTTGGTAGGTTACAATGAGCAGTTCTTC.

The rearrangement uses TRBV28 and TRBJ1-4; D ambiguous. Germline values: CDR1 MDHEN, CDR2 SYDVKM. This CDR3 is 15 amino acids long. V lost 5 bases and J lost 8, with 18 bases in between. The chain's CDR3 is CASSLPSNGYEKLFF. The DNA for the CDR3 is TGTGCCAGCAGTCTCCCCAGCAACGGCTACGAAAAACTGTTTTTT.

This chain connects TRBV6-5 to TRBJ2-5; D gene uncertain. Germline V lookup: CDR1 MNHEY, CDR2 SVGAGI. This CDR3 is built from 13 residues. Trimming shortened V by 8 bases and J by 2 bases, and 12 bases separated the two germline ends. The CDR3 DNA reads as TGTGCCAGCGTGCGGTGGGGACAAGAGACCCAGTACTTC. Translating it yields CASVRWGQETQYF.

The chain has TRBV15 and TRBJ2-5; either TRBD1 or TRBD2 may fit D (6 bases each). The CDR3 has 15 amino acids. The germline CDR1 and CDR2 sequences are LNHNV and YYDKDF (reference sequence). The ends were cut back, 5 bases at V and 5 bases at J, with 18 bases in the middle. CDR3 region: CATSARGTGRETQYF. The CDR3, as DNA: TGTGCCACCAGCGCCCGAGGAACAGGGAGGGAGACCCAGTACTTC.

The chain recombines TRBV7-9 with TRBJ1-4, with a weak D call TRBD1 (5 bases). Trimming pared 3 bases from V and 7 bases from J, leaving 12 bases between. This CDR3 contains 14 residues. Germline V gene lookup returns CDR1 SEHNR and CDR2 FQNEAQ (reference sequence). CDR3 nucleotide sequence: TGTGCCAGCAGCTTTGAGGGAAGGGGTGAAAAACTGTTTTTT. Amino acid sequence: CASSFEGRGEKLFF.

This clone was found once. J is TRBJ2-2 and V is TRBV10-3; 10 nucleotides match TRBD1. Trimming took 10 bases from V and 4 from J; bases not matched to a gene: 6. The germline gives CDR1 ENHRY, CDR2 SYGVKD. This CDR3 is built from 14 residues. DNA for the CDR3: TGTGCCACCCGGACAGGGGGTGTCACCGGGGAGCTGTTTTTT. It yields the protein CATRTGGVTGELFF.

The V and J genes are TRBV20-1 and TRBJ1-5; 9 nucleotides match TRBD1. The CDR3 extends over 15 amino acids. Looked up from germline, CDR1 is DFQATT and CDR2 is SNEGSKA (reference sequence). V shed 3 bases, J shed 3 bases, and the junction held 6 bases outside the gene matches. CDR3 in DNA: TGCAGTGCTAGTGGTACAGGGGGCTACAATCAGCCCCAGCATTTT. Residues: CSASGTGGYNQPQHF.

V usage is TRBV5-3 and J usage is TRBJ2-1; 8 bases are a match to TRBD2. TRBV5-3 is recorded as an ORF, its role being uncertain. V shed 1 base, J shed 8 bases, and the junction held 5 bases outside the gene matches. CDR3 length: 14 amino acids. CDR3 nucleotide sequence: TGTGCCAGAAGCTTGAGAACTAGCGGCCATGAGCAGTTCTTC. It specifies CARSLRTSGHEQFF.

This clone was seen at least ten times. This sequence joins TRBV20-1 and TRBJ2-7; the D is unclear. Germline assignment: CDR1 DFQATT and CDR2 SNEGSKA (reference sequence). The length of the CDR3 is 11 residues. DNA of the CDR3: TGCAGGGCTCTCTCCCCCTACGAGCAGTACTTC. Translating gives CRALSPYEQYF.

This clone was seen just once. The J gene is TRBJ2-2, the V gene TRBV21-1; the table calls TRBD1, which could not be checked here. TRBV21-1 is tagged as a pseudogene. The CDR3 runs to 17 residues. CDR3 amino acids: CASSKQDGTGDTGELFF. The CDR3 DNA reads TGTGCCAGCAGCAAACAAGATGGGACAGGGGACACCGGGGAGCTGTTTTTT.

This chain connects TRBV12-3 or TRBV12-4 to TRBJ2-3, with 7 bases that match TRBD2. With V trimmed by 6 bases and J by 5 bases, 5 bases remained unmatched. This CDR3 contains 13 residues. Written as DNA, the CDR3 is TGTGCCAGCAGCCTGGGGGGGGAAGATACGCAGTATTTT. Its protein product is CASSLGGEDTQYF.

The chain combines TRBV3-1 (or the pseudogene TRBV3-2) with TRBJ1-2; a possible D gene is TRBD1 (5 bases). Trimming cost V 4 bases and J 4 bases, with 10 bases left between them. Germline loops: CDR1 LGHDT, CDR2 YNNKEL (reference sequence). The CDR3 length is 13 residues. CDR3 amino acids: CASSLLGGYGYTF. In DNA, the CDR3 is TGTGCCAGCAGCCTGCTGGGGGGCTATGGCTACACCTTC.

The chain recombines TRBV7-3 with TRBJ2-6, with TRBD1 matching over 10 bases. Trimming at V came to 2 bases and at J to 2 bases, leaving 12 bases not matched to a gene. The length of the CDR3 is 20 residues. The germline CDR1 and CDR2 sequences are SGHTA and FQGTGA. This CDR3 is CASSLGHLGQGFAGANVLTF. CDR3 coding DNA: TGTGCCAGCAGCTTAGGCCACCTGGGACAGGGGTTCGCTGGGGCCAACGTCCTGACTTTC.

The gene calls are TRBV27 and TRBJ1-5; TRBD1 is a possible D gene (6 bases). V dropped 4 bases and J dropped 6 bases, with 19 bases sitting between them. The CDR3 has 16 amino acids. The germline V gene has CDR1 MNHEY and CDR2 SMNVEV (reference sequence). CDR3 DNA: TGTGCCAGCAGTTCAGGGACCGGGACACAGGGTCAGCCCCAGCATTTT. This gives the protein CASSSGTGTQGQPQHF.

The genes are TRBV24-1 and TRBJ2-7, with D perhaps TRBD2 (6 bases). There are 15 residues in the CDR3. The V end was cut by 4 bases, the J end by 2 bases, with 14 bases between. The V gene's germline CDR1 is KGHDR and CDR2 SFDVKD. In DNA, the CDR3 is TGTGCCACCAGTGACCATGGGACTGCAACCTACGAGCAGTACTTC. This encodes CATSDHGTATYEQYF.

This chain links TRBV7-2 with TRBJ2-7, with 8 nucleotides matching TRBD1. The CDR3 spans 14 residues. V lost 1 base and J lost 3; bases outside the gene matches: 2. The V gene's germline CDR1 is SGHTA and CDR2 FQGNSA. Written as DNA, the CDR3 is TGTGCCAGCAGCTTAGTACAGGGGGACTACGAGCAGTACTTC. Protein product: CASSLVQGDYEQYF.

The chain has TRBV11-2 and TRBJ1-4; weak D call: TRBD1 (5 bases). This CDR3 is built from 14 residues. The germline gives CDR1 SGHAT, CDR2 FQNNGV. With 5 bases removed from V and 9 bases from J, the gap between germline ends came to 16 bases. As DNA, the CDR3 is TGTGCCAGCAGCCTTATCAGGGATCGCAAAAAACTGTTTTTT. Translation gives CASSLIRDRKKLFF.

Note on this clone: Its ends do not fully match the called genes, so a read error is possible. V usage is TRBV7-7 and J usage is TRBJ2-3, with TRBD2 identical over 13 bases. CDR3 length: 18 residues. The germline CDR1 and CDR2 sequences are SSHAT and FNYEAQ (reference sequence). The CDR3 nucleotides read TGTGCTAGCAGCCTAAGACTAGCGGGGGGCAATAGCACAGATACGCAGTATTTT. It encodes CASSLRLAGGNSTDTQYF.

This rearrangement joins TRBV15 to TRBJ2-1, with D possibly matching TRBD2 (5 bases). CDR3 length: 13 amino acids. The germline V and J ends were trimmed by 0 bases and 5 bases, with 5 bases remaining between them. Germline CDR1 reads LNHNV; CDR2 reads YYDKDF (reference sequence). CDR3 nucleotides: TGTGCCACCAGCAGAGAGAGGGACAATGAGCAGTTCTTC. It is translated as CATSRERDNEQFF.

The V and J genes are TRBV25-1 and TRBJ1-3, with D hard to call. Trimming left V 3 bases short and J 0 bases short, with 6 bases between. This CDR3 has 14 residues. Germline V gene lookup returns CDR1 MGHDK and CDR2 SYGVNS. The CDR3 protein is CASSEAASGNTIYF. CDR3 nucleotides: TGTGCCAGCAGTGAGGCAGCCTCTGGAAACACCATATATTTT. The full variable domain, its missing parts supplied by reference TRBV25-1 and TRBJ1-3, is EADIYQTPRYLVIGTGKKITLECSQTMGHDKMYWYQQDPGMELHLIHYSYGVNSTEKGDLSSESTVSRIRTEHFPLTLESARPSHTSQYLCASSEAASGNTIYFGEGSWLTVV.

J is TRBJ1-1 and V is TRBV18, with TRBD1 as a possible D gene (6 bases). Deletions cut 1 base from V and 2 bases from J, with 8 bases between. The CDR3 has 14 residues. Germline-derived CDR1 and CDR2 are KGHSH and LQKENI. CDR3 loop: CASSPQGVNTEAFF. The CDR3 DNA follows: TGTGCCAGCTCACCACAGGGGGTCAACACTGAAGCTTTCTTT.

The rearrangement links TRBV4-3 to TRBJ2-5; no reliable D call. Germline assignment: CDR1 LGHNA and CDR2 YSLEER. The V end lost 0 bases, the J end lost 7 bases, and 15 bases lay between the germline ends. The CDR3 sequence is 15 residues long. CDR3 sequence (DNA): TGCGCCAGCAGCCAAGAACCCACGGGTCCGGGGACCCAGTACTTC. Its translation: CASSQEPTGPGTQYF.

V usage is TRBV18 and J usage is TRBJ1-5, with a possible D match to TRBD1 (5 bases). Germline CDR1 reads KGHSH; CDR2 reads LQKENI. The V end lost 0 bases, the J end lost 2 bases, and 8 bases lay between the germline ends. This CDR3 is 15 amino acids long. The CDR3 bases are TGTGCCAGCTCACCACCGGGGCAGGGCAATCAGCCCCAGCATTTT. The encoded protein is CASSPPGQGNQPQHF.

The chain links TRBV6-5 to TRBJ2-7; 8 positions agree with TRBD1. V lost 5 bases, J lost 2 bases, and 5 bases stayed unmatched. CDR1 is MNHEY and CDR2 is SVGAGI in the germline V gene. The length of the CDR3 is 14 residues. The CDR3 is CASSRAGGPYEQYF. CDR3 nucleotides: TGTGCCAGCAGTCGGGCAGGGGGCCCCTACGAGCAGTACTTC.

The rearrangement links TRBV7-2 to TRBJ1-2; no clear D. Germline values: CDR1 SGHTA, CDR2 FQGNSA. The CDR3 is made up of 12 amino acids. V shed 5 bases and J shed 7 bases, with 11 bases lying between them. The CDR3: CASSPSVGGYTF. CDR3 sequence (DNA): TGTGCCAGCAGCCCCTCCGTAGGTGGCTACACCTTC.

Written as DNA, the CDR3 is TGTGCCAGCATTATAACAGAAGGGGGGGAGCAGTACTTC. This encodes CASIITEGGEQYF. The chain uses TRBV2 and TRBJ2-7, with D perhaps assigned TRBD1 or TRBD2 (6 bases each). This CDR3 comprises 13 residues. Trimming pared 7 bases from V and 7 bases from J, leaving 17 bases between. The germline V gene encodes CDR1 SNHLY and CDR2 FYNNEI.